One sample yielded the 20 T cell receptor beta chains listed below, sequenced in a study of blood T cell repertoires in COVID-19. Assay: immunoSEQ multiplex PCR; the TCRdb copy retains only in-frame clones and omits some. The sample lists 190,000 or so clones, around 87% occurring once. The material sequenced was peripheral blood. The receptors stem from a young woman who had recovered from COVID-19.

This chain links TRBV6-5 with TRBJ2-3; 8 positions match TRBD2. The CDR3 spans 15 residues. Unmatched junction bases numbered 8, after V lost 7 bases and J lost 2 bases. Per germline, CDR1 MNHEY and CDR2 SVGAGI. CDR3 sequence (DNA): TGTGCCAGCACTGGACTAGCTATCGTCACAGATACGCAGTATTTT. This codes for CASTGLAIVTDTQYF.

The chain employs TRBV15 and TRBJ2-5, with 7 nucleotides matching TRBD1. This CDR3 contains 17 residues. Trimming removed 5 bases from V and 2 bases from J; junction bases left unmatched: 14. The germline gives CDR1 LNHNV, CDR2 YYDKDF (reference sequence). For the CDR3, the DNA is TGTGCCACCAGCGGCTACAGGGGCGTCACTCATCAAGAGACCCAGTACTTC. It specifies CATSGYRGVTHQETQYF.

This chain links TRBV6-2 or TRBV6-3 with TRBJ2-1; weak D call: TRBD2 (6 bases). Looked up from germline, CDR1 is MNHEY and CDR2 is SVGEGT. The CDR3 extends over 14 amino acids. The ends were cut back, 3 bases at V and 5 bases at J, with 11 bases in the middle. This chain's CDR3 is CASSYLRDHNEQFF. In DNA, the CDR3 is TGTGCCAGCAGTTATCTGCGGGACCACAATGAGCAGTTCTTC.

The J gene is TRBJ2-5, the V gene TRBV7-8; the match to TRBD2 covers 12 bases. CDR1 is SGHVS, CDR2 FQNEAQ, per germline. CDR3 length equals 15 residues. The J segment lost 1 base and the V segment lost 5 bases, leaving 2 bases of the junction unmatched. CDR3 sequence (DNA): TGTGCCAGCAGCCCTAGCGGGAGGGCCCAAGAGACCCAGTACTTC. It specifies CASSPSGRAQETQYF.

The CDR3 DNA follows: TGTGCCGGCACCCAGTTCTGTGCGGCGAACACCGGGGAGCTGTTTTTT. Translation gives CAGTQFCAANTGELFF. This chain uses TRBV21-1 with TRBJ2-2; the table's D call, TRBD2, has no DNA check behind it. TRBV21-1 is a known pseudogene. The CDR3 has 16 amino acids.

This chain links TRBV5-1 with TRBJ2-7; tentatively, D is TRBD1 (5 bases). The germline V gene encodes CDR1 SGHRS and CDR2 YFSETQ. This CDR3 comprises 14 residues. The ends were cut back, 0 bases at V and 1 base at J, with 8 bases in the middle. In DNA, the CDR3 is TGCGCCAGCAGCTTGGGGACAAATTCCTACGAGCAGTACGTC. Protein product: CASSLGTNSYEQYV.

V and J are TRBV25-1 and TRBJ1-1, with TRBD1 as a possible D gene (5 bases). The CDR3 has 13 amino acids. CDR1 and CDR2 (germline): MGHDK, SYGVNS. V lost 6 bases and J lost 4, with 12 bases in between. The CDR3 sequence: CASSLGHLTEAFF. The CDR3, as DNA: TGTGCCAGCAGCCTAGGACACCTCACTGAAGCTTTCTTT.

The CDR3 is CASSDSGQGRQDQPQHF. DNA of the CDR3: TGTGCCAGCAGTGATTCTGGACAGGGCCGTCAGGATCAGCCCCAGCATTTT. The V gene is TRBV6-1, the J gene TRBJ1-5; 8 nucleotides agree with TRBD1. The CDR3 spans 17 residues. The V gene's germline CDR1 is MNHNS and CDR2 SASEGT. Unmatched junction bases numbered 12, after V lost 3 bases and J lost 5 bases.

The chain couples TRBV24-1 to TRBJ2-7; TRBD1 matches at 10 bases. CDR1 and CDR2 from the germline V gene are KGHDR and SFDVKD. The CDR3 loop spans 16 amino acids. The junction had 12 bases not matched to a gene; V was cut back by 2 bases and J by 9 bases. As DNA, the CDR3 is TGTGCCACCAGTGATTCCGACAGGGGGCGGGACCGTTGGCAGTACGTC. This gives the protein CATSDSDRGRDRWQYV.

This clone was seen a few times. This rearrangement joins TRBV7-6 to TRBJ2-1, with TRBD2 matching 12 bases. CDR3 length: 16 residues. The germline gives CDR1 SGHVS, CDR2 FNYEAQ. V dropped 5 bases and J dropped 3; count of bases not matched to a gene: 5. CDR3 in DNA: TGTGCCAGCAGCGGCGGGACTAGCGGGCACTACAATGAGCAGTTCTTC. This sequence encodes CASSGGTSGHYNEQFF. The full variable domain, rest sourced from reference TRBV7-6 and TRBJ2-1, is GAGVSQSPRYKVTKRGQDVALRCDPISGHVSLYWYRQALGQGPEFLTYFNYEAQQDKSGLPNDRFSAERPEGSISTLTIQRTEQRDSAMYRCASSGGTSGHYNEQFFGPGTRLTVL.

This clone was observed a few times. This rearrangement joins TRBV4-3 to TRBJ2-1, with D maybe TRBD1 (6 bases). CDR3 length: 14 amino acids. Germline CDR1 is LGHNA and CDR2 is YSLEER. V lost 3 bases to trimming and J lost 7 bases, with 13 bases between them. DNA of the CDR3: TGCGCCAGCAGCCAGGGACAACTGGGGAATGAGCAGTTCTTC. Amino acids: CASSQGQLGNEQFF.

The rearrangement links TRBV7-9 to TRBJ1-3; 9 bases align to TRBD1. The CDR3 length is 16 residues. Germline V lookup: CDR1 SEHNR, CDR2 FQNEAQ (reference sequence). V dropped 7 bases and J dropped 0; count of bases not matched to a gene: 7. The CDR3 region is CASISGQGNSGNTIYF. Written as DNA, the CDR3 is TGTGCCAGCATTTCAGGACAGGGGAACTCTGGAAACACCATATATTTT.

V and J are TRBV9 and TRBJ2-1; 8 nucleotides align to TRBD2. The CDR3 spans 14 residues. Losses at the gene ends were 4 bases for V and 7 bases for J; bases not matched to a gene: 7. Germline lookup yields CDR1 SGDLS and CDR2 YYNGEE. CDR3 bases: TGTGCCAGCAGCATATTCGGGGGGGCAAATGAGCAGTTCTTC. Amino acids: CASSIFGGANEQFF.

The genes are TRBV19 and TRBJ2-2; TRBD1 aligns across 9 bases. Germline trimming cut 5 bases from V and 7 bases from J; bases unmatched to any gene: 8. Per germline, CDR1 LNHDA and CDR2 SQIVND (reference sequence). The CDR3 has 15 amino acids. This CDR3 reads CASSSDRGRNGELFF. DNA of the CDR3: TGTGCCAGTAGTTCGGACAGGGGACGAAACGGGGAGCTGTTTTTT.

This clone was seen once. This chain links TRBV7-2 with TRBJ1-4; D is unresolved. The germline V gene encodes CDR1 SGHTA and CDR2 FQGNSA. V dropped 6 bases and J dropped 0 bases, with 11 bases sitting between them. The CDR3 consists of 15 residues. The CDR3 loop is CASRLEIATNEKLFF. The DNA for the CDR3 is TGTGCCAGCAGACTCGAGATTGCAACTAATGAAAAACTGTTTTTT. Combining the CDR3 with reference TRBV7-2 and TRBJ1-4 gives the whole variable domain GAGVSQSPSNKVTEKGKDVELRCDPISGHTALYWYRQSLGQGLEFLIYFQGNSAPDKSGLPSDRFSAERTGGSVSTLTIQRTQQEDSAVYLCASRLEIATNEKLFFGSGTQLSVL.

The chain combines TRBV4-3 with TRBJ2-5, with 8 bases matching TRBD2. V shed 0 bases and J 5 bases; nucleotides not matched to a gene: 8. Germline V gene lookup returns CDR1 LGHNA and CDR2 YSLEER. The CDR3 runs to 16 residues. The CDR3 spells CASSQDFASGWETQYF. Here the CDR3 DNA reads TGCGCCAGCAGCCAAGATTTCGCTAGCGGGTGGGAGACCCAGTACTTC.

A single count supports this clone. This chain joins TRBV30 and TRBJ1-6; D ambiguous. Germline loops: CDR1 GTSNPN, CDR2 SVGIG (reference sequence). The CDR3 sequence is 13 residues long. CDR3 sequence (DNA): TGTGCTCCCCTCGCGGGGAATAATTCACCCCTCCACTTT. It translates to CAPLAGNNSPLHF.

This chain joins TRBV2 and TRBJ2-5, with D maybe TRBD2 (6 bases). This CDR3 has 13 amino acids. Germline V gene sequence: CDR1 SNHLY, CDR2 FYNNEI. Trimming stripped 4 bases from V and 2 bases from J, with 8 bases between. The CDR3 sequence: CASSGDLQETQYF. CDR3 sequence (DNA): TGTGCCAGCAGTGGGGACTTACAAGAGACCCAGTACTTC.

The V and J genes are TRBV7-3 and TRBJ2-5; the D gene is possibly TRBD1 (6 bases). This CDR3 is built from 16 residues. Trimming removed 5 bases from V and 2 bases from J, with 18 bases in between. CDR1 and CDR2 (germline): SGHTA, FQGTGA. The CDR3 protein is CASSPGVVGVQETQYF. CDR3 coding DNA: TGTGCCAGCAGCCCAGGGGTAGTAGGTGTTCAAGAGACCCAGTACTTC.

The gene calls are TRBV27 and TRBJ2-5, with 9 bases fitting TRBD1. Germline values: CDR1 MNHEY, CDR2 SMNVEV (reference sequence). The CDR3 has 15 residues. V shed 6 bases, J shed 0 bases, and the junction held 5 bases outside the gene matches. The CDR3 here is CASRNRDRDQETQYF. CDR3 nucleotides: TGTGCCAGCAGGAACCGGGACAGGGACCAAGAGACCCAGTACTTC.